This TCR beta chain was retrieved from a study of cytomegalovirus exposure and HLA in healthy donors. Notes on the study in general: Later analysis identified a missense DCLRE1C variant that was linked to TCR beta V- and J-gene trimming. The study listed 150 to 200 cytomegalovirus-associated TCR beta chains.

There are 13 residues in the CDR3. V lost 5 bases and J 0 bases, leaving 8 bases between the germline ends. Germline V gene data show CDR1 as SEHNR and CDR2 as FQNEAQ (reference sequence). A remark on this clone: Its target is unknown.

The primer mix had 60 Vbeta and 13 Jbeta primers. Libraries were prepared by immunoSEQ multiplex PCR; TCRdb keeps only in-frame clonotypes and omits some of them. The table lists some 110,000 clones, roughly four fifths of them singletons. Sequencing was performed on PBMCs. The gene calls are TRBV7-9 and TRBJ2-7; D is undetermined. The origin of this receptor is a man aged 30 to 39 in good health and CMV-seropositive. CDR3 nucleotides: TGTGCCAGCAGCCCCACACCCTCCTACGAGCAGTACTTC. This sequence encodes CASSPTPSYEQYF.